The T cell receptor beta chain described here comes from a study of OX40 agonist ivuxolimab in advanced cancers. Study-level background: Every 2 weeks, ivuxolimab was infused into the patients intravenously at between 0.01 and 10 mg/kg. Partial response was recorded in three patients: one hepatocellular carcinoma and two cutaneous melanoma cases.

Repertoires were generated with immunoSEQ multiplex PCR, while TCRdb's copy carries only in-frame clones and drops some. The sample has under 20,000 clones; approximately 83% are singletons. Blood sampling took place at baseline, cycle 4 day 1, and cycle 7 day 1. In its sample, this clone was seen once. This TCR came from an adult with an advanced solid tumor such as melanoma, head and neck, liver or kidney cancer. The sequencing here drew on CD4+ or CD8+ T cells sorted from blood, taken in a trial of the OX40 agonist ivuxolimab.

CDR3 amino acids: CASSLGSSGGDYEQYF. Written as DNA, the CDR3 is TGTGCCAGCAGCTTAGGGTCGAGCGGGGGGGACTACGAGCAGTACTTC. This sequence joins TRBV7-6 and TRBJ2-7; 10 bases are a match to TRBD2. CDR1 is SGHVS, CDR2 FNYEAQ, per germline. The J segment lost 3 bases and the V segment lost 1 base, leaving 6 bases of the junction unmatched. This CDR3 spans 16 amino acids.